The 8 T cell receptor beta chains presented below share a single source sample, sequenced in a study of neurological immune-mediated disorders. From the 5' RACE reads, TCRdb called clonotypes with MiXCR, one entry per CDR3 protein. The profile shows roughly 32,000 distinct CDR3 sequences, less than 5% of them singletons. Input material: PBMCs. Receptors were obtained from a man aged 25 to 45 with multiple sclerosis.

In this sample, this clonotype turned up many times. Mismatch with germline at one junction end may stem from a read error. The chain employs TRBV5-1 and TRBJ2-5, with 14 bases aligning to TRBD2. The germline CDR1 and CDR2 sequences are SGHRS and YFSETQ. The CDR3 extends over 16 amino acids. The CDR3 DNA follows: TGCGCCAGCAGTTTTGGACTAGCGGGGGGACAAGCGACCCAGTACTTC. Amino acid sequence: CASSFGLAGGQATQYF.

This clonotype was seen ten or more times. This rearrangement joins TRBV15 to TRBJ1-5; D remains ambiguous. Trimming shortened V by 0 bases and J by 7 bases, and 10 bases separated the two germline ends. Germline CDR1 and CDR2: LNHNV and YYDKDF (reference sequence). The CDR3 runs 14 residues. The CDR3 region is CATSRDLLGQPQHF. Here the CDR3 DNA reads TGTGCCACCAGCAGAGATCTGCTGGGACAGCCCCAGCATTTT.

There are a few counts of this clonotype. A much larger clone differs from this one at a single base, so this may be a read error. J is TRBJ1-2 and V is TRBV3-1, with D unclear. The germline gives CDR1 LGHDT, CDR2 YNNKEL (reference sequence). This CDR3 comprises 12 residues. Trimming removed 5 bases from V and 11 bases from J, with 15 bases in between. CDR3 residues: CASSLGNLLYTF. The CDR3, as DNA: TGTGCCAGCAGCTTAGGGAACTTACTATACACCTTC.

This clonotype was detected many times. The CDR3 DNA is TGCGCCAGCAGCTTAACCCCCTTGGCTAGCGGGGGCTACAATGAGCAGTTCTTC. Its translation: CASSLTPLASGGYNEQFF. V is TRBV5-1 and J is TRBJ2-1; TRBD2 agrees at 10 bases. Germline CDR1 reads SGHRS; CDR2 reads YFSETQ. This CDR3 comprises 18 residues. With 2 bases clipped from V and 3 bases from J, the junction kept 11 bases outside the gene matches.

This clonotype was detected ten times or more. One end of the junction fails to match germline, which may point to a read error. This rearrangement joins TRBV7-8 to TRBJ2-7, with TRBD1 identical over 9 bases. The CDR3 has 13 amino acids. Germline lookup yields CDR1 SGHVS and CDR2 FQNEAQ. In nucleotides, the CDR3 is TGTGCCAGCAGCCGAACCGGGACAGGGACAACTGCGTTC. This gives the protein CASSRTGTGTTAF.

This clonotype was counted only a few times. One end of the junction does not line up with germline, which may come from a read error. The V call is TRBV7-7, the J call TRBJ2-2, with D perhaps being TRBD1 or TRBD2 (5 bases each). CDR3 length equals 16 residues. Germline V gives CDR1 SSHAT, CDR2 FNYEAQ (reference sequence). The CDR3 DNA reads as TGTGCTAGCAGTTCGGGACCCCCGTGGGACACCGGGGAGCTGTTTTTT. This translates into CASSSGPPWDTGELFF.

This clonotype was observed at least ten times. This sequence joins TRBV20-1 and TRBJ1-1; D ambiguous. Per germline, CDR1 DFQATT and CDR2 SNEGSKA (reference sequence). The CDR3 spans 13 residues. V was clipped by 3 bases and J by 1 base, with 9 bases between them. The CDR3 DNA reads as TGCAGTGCTAGTTACACAACGAACACTGAAGCTTTCTTT. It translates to CSASYTTNTEAFF.

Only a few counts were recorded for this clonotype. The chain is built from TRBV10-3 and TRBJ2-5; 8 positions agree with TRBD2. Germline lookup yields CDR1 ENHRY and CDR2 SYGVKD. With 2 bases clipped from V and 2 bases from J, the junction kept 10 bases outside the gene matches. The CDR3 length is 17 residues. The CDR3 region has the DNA TGTGCCATCAGTGAGATAGTAGCGGGGAGTAGGCAAGAGACCCAGTACTTC. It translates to CAISEIVAGSRQETQYF.